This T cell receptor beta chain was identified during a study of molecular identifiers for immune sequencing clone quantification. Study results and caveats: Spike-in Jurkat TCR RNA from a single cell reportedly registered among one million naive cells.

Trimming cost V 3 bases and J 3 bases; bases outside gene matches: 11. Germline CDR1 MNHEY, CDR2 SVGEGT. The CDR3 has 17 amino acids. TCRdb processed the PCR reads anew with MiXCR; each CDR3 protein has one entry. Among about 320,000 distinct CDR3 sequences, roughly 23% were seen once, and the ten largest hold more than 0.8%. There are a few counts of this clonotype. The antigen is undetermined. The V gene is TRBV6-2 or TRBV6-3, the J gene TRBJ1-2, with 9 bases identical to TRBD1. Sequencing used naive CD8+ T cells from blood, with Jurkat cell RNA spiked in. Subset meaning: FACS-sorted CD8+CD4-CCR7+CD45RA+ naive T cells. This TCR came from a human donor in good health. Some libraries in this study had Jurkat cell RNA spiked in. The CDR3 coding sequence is TGTGCCAGCAGTTATACAAGAAGGACAGGGGAGGACTATGGCTACACCTTC. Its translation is CASSYTRRTGEDYGYTF.